Shown below are 17 T cell receptor beta chains from a single sample sequenced in a study of blood T cells in healthy people across ages. A second PCR, run for about 6 to 11 cycles, used a sample-barcoded 5' primer plus a J-beta primer mix. From the 5' RACE reads, TCRdb called clonotypes with MiXCR, one entry per CDR3 protein. The sample has 1 million or so distinct CDR3 sequences, less than 25% seen once; the top ten hold around 0.75%. These data were also filed under a second study, of T cells of mothers and their children.

The specimen sequenced was blood. These receptors were collected from a girl aged 2 to 10 in good health.

The V call is TRBV5-1, the J call TRBJ2-1; D is unresolved. The DNA end lines up better with TRBJ2-7; the J call may be wrong. The CDR3 is 13 residues long. Germline lookup yields CDR1 SGHRS and CDR2 YFSETQ. CDR3 loop: CASSFTTSYEQYF. The DNA of the CDR3 is TGCGCCAGCAGCTTTACTACGTCCTACGAGCAGTACTTC.

The chain carries TRBV18 and TRBJ2-1; D is possibly TRBD1 or TRBD2 (6 bases each). The germline V gene has CDR1 KGHSH and CDR2 LQKENI. The CDR3 loop spans 15 amino acids. V lost 6 bases and J 2 bases, leaving 14 bases between the germline ends. Here the CDR3 reads CASSGLRGPYNEQFF. For the CDR3, the DNA is TGTGCCAGCTCGGGACTTCGGGGGCCCTACAATGAGCAGTTCTTC. Variable domain in full (rest from reference TRBV18 and TRBJ2-1): NAGVMQNPRHLVRRRGQEARLRCSPMKGHSHVYWYRQLPEEGLKFMVYLQKENIIDESGMPKERFSAEFPKEGPSILRIQQVVRGDSAAYFCASSGLRGPYNEQFFGPGTRLTVL.

This clonotype has just a few counts. This chain uses TRBV20-1 with TRBJ2-1, with TRBD2 matching over 9 bases. This CDR3 comprises 15 residues. Germline V lookup: CDR1 DFQATT, CDR2 SNEGSKA (reference sequence). The V segment lost 6 bases and the J segment 8 bases; nucleotides outside the gene matches: 14. CDR3 protein: CSATRGASGAHEQFF. The CDR3 coding sequence is TGCAGTGCAACAAGAGGGGCTAGCGGGGCACATGAGCAGTTCTTC.

V is TRBV12-5 and J is TRBJ2-3, with D unresolved. The CDR3 runs 12 residues. Per the germline V gene, CDR1 is LGHNT and CDR2 is FRNRAP. Trimming stripped 5 bases from V and 2 bases from J, with 5 bases between. CDR3 DNA: TGTGCTAGTGGTCTCGTCACAGATACGCAGTATTTT. Translation gives CASGLVTDTQYF.

This clonotype was observed a handful of times. The chain is built from TRBV7-3 and TRBJ1-2; D unresolved. Looked up from germline, CDR1 is SGHTA and CDR2 is FQGTGA. There are 13 residues in the CDR3. V was cut by 5 bases and J by 4 bases, with 11 bases left in between. CDR3 in amino acids: CASSPEGAYGYTF. CDR3 in DNA: TGTGCCAGCAGCCCGGAGGGTGCCTATGGCTACACCTTC.

V and J are TRBV5-1 and TRBJ2-1; 11 bases map to TRBD2. The CDR3 is made up of 16 amino acids. Germline CDR1 and CDR2: SGHRS and YFSETQ. The J segment lost 7 bases and the V segment lost 6 bases, leaving 12 bases of the junction unmatched. CDR3 DNA: TGCGCCAGCAATAGCGGGGGGGCGCTTCGGTTAAATGAGCAGTTCTTC. This codes for CASNSGGALRLNEQFF.

With regard to this clonotype: Mismatch with germline at one junction end may stem from a read error. CDR3 in amino acids: CASSQVTMRELVF. The CDR3 DNA reads TGCGCCAGCAGCCAAGTGACGATGCGCGAGTTGGTCTTT. This chain joins TRBV4-3 and TRBJ1-1; no clear D. CDR1 and CDR2 from the germline V gene are LGHNA and YSLEER. This CDR3 is 13 amino acids long.

The J gene is TRBJ2-1, the V gene TRBV20-1; TRBD2 matches at 7 bases. V lost 5 bases and J lost 4; bases outside the gene matches: 14. Per germline, CDR1 DFQATT and CDR2 SNEGSKA (reference sequence). The CDR3 consists of 16 residues. The CDR3 coding sequence is TGCAGTGCTCACCCTAGGTGGAGCGGGGATTACAATGAGCAGTTCTTC. It specifies CSAHPRWSGDYNEQFF.

This clonotype was observed a few times. The chain joins TRBV29-1 to TRBJ1-2; 7 positions match TRBD1. Germline loops: CDR1 SQVTM, CDR2 ANQGSEA. The CDR3 is made up of 14 amino acids. The V gene end was trimmed by 7 bases and the J gene end by 1 base; junction bases not matched to a gene: 9. The chain's CDR3 is CSAPETGYNYGYTF. CDR3 bases: TGCAGCGCTCCTGAGACAGGGTATAACTATGGCTACACCTTC.

V gene TRBV20-1 combines with J gene TRBJ2-1; a weak D match, TRBD1 (5 bases). Germline V CDR1 and CDR2: DFQATT, SNEGSKA (reference sequence). Between the trimmed V and J ends, which lost 3 bases and 3 bases, there was a span of 12 bases. The CDR3 is 14 residues long. The CDR3 DNA reads as TGCAGTGCTAGTCGGCAGGGCTTCTACAATGAGCAGTTCTTC. Translating gives CSASRQGFYNEQFF.

The chain recombines TRBV7-9 with TRBJ2-3, with D perhaps TRBD1 (5 bases). The CDR3 contains 15 residues. The V end lost 4 bases, the J end lost 8 bases, and 19 bases lay between the germline ends. Looked up from germline, CDR1 is SEHNR and CDR2 is FQNEAQ (reference sequence). The DNA for the CDR3 is TGTGCCAGCAGCTCCAATTGGGCCGTCCAGGGTACGCAGTATTTT. Translating it yields CASSSNWAVQGTQYF.

This clonotype was counted only a few times. This sequence joins TRBV11-2 and TRBJ2-7; no clear D. The CDR3 contains 11 residues. CDR1 is SGHAT, CDR2 FQNNGV, per germline. Trimming left V 4 bases short and J 5 bases short, with 6 bases between. In DNA form, the CDR3 reads TGTGCCAGCAGCTGGATTGACGAGCAGTACTTC. It codes for CASSWIDEQYF.

For the CDR3, the DNA is TGTGCCACCAGCAGAGAACTATTTCTCGGGGAGCTGTTTTTT. It is translated as CATSRELFLGELFF. V usage is TRBV15 and J usage is TRBJ2-2, with no clear D. The germline gives CDR1 LNHNV, CDR2 YYDKDF (reference sequence). Deletions cut 0 bases from V and 7 bases from J, with 9 bases between. The CDR3 spans 14 residues.

The chain is built from TRBV7-2 and TRBJ2-2; either TRBD1 or TRBD2 may fit D (5 bases each). This CDR3 comprises 15 residues. Trimming cost V 8 bases and J 1 base, with 14 bases left between them. In germline, CDR1 is SGHTA, CDR2 FQGNSA. For the CDR3, the DNA is TGTGCCAGCCCAGACGGTGGGGGGAACACCGGGGAGCTGTTTTTT. Amino acids: CASPDGGGNTGELFF.

The chain is built from TRBV29-1 and TRBJ2-7; TRBD1 is a possible D gene (5 bases). The V end was cut by 7 bases, the J end by 1 base, with 11 bases between. The CDR3 has 12 amino acids. Germline lookup yields CDR1 SQVTM and CDR2 ANQGSEA. The CDR3 sequence: CSAGHGSYEQYF. The CDR3 DNA sequence: TGCAGCGCAGGACATGGATCCTACGAGCAGTACTTC.

This clonotype has just a few counts. V gene TRBV4-1 combines with J gene TRBJ1-4; tentative D call: TRBD1 (6 bases). Germline CDR1 and CDR2: MGHRA and YSYEKL. The CDR3 contains 15 residues. V was clipped by 1 base and J by 7 bases, with 13 bases between them. CDR3 bases: TGCGCCAGCAGCCAAGGCGACCTAGGGGGTGAAAAACTGTTTTTT. It is translated as CASSQGDLGGEKLFF.

In this sample, this clonotype turned up a few times. The genes are TRBV7-2 and TRBJ1-6; tentatively, D is TRBD1 (6 bases). Trimming cost V 1 base and J 11 bases, with 9 bases left between them. Per germline, CDR1 SGHTA and CDR2 FQGNSA. There are 13 residues in the CDR3. This chain's CDR3 is CASSLERGAPLHF. DNA for the CDR3: TGTGCCAGCAGCTTAGAAAGGGGGGCACCCCTCCACTTT.